This T cell receptor (beta chain) was captured in a study of cytomegalovirus exposure and HLA in healthy donors. This clone was observed a single time. Method: immunoSEQ multiplex PCR; TCRdb's copy keeps in-frame clones and lacks some. The sample lists more than 140,000 clones, roughly 91% occurring once. The sequenced sample consisted of PBMCs. The sequence was collected from a woman aged 18-29 years in good health and CMV-seropositive.

CDR3 residues: CASNLAESTDTQYF. The CDR3, as DNA: TGTGCCAGCAACCTAGCTGAATCCACAGATACGCAGTATTTT. The chain recombines TRBV9 with TRBJ2-3; weak D call: TRBD2 (5 bases). This CDR3 is 14 amino acids long. Trimming shortened V by 6 bases and J by 2 bases, and 13 bases separated the two germline ends. Per germline, CDR1 SGDLS and CDR2 YYNGEE.